This T cell receptor (beta chain) was identified in a study of T-cell memory formation after mild COVID-19. TCRdb redid the calling of the 5' RACE reads with MiXCR, one entry per CDR3 protein. The sample lists 550,000 to 600,000 distinct CDR3 sequences, 15% to 20% occurring once. This clonotype has a handful of counts. This clonotype originated in an adult woman who had mild COVID-19 (a few samples of this study predate the infection). Cell type and time point are not known. The sample comprised PBMCs or a T cell subset sorted from them (not recorded which).

CDR3 residues: CASSQELGLADYEQYF. DNA of the CDR3: TGTGCCAGCAGCCAAGAACTTGGACTAGCGGATTACGAGCAGTACTTC. This chain connects TRBV4-2 to TRBJ2-7; 10 nucleotides agree with TRBD2. The CDR3 loop spans 16 amino acids. The J segment lost 4 bases and the V segment lost 0 bases, leaving 6 bases of the junction unmatched. Germline values: CDR1 LGHNA, CDR2 YNFKEQ.